Presented here are 24 T cell receptor beta chains from one specimen sequenced in a study of blood T cell repertoires in COVID-19. Method: immunoSEQ multiplex PCR; TCRdb's copy keeps in-frame clones and lacks some. Of around 300,000 clones listed, approximately 92% were seen once; the top ten hold approximately 2.5%. The sequencing input was PBMCs or T cells enriched from blood (not recorded which). The origin of the receptors is a woman aged 18-29 years who had recovered from COVID-19.

The rearrangement links TRBV19 to TRBJ2-7; no definite D call. V was clipped by 5 bases and J by 6 bases, with 14 bases between them. CDR1 and CDR2 (germline): LNHDA, SQIVND (reference sequence). The CDR3 runs 13 residues. In DNA, the CDR3 is TGTGCCAGTAGTCTGAATAAAGTTAGCGAGCAGTACTTC. This gives the protein CASSLNKVSEQYF.

The chain joins TRBV4-1 to TRBJ2-6, with a possible D match to TRBD1 (5 bases). The CDR3 contains 15 residues. Trimming stripped 4 bases from V and 0 bases from J, with 7 bases between. Germline CDR1 reads MGHRA; CDR2 reads YSYEKL. The DNA of the CDR3 is TGCGCCAGCAGCCCCAGGGTCTCTGGGGCCAACGTCCTGACTTTC. This sequence encodes CASSPRVSGANVLTF.

The gene calls are TRBV19 and TRBJ1-1, with 7 bases aligning to TRBD1. The CDR3 sequence is 15 residues long. The junction had 9 bases not matched to a gene; V was cut back by 4 bases and J by 4 bases. In germline, CDR1 is LNHDA, CDR2 SQIVND (reference sequence). This CDR3 reads CASSTRTGMGTEAFF. The CDR3 region has the DNA TGTGCCAGTAGTACTCGGACAGGAATGGGCACTGAAGCTTTCTTT.

The rearrangement joins TRBV5-4 to TRBJ2-1, with D possibly TRBD2 on 5 matching bases. Germline V gives CDR1 SGHNT, CDR2 YYREEE (reference sequence). The CDR3 totals 13 residues. Trimming took off 0 bases at V and 6 bases at J, with 7 bases between the two ends. The CDR3 loop reads CASSLGGFNEQFF. DNA of the CDR3: TGTGCCAGCAGCTTGGGCGGGTTCAATGAGCAGTTCTTC. Combining the CDR3 with reference TRBV5-4 and TRBJ2-1 gives the whole variable domain ETGVTQSPTHLIKTRGQQVTLRCSSQSGHNTVSWYQQALGQGPQFIFQYYREEENGRGNFPPRFSGLQFPNYSSELNVNALELDDSALYLCASSLGGFNEQFFGPGTRLTVL.

The chain links TRBV11-3 to TRBJ2-5; D is unclear. Germline-derived CDR1 and CDR2 are SGHNT and YENEEA. Between the trimmed V and J ends, which lost 5 bases and 2 bases, there was a span of 9 bases. This CDR3 region has 13 residues. CDR3 amino acids: CASSPTSQETQYF. For the CDR3, the DNA is TGTGCCAGCAGCCCAACCAGTCAAGAGACCCAGTACTTC.

This clone was found once. This rearrangement joins TRBV28 to TRBJ1-5; D uncertain. Germline V gene lookup returns CDR1 MDHEN and CDR2 SYDVKM. This CDR3 is 14 amino acids long. Trimming pared 7 bases from V and 7 bases from J, leaving 17 bases between. The CDR3, as DNA: TGTGCCAGCACCCAGCCGGGGTCGGGACAGCCCCAGCATTTT. Residues: CASTQPGSGQPQHF.

The chain joins TRBV3-1 (or the pseudogene TRBV3-2) to TRBJ1-5, with D possibly being TRBD1 (5 bases). V was shortened by 4 bases and J by 7 bases, with 14 bases between the two germline ends. The CDR3 is 14 amino acids. The V gene's germline CDR1 is LGHDT and CDR2 YNNKEL (reference sequence). CDR3 coding DNA: TGTGCCAGCAGCCTCCGGAGGGACGGACAGCCCCAGCATTTT. Amino acids: CASSLRRDGQPQHF.

CDR3: CASTAQRGAKNIQYF. The CDR3 DNA reads TGTGCCAGCACTGCCCAGCGAGGGGCCAAAAACATTCAGTACTTC. This chain uses TRBV2 with TRBJ2-4; D is perhaps TRBD2 (5 bases). The CDR3 consists of 15 residues. CDR1 and CDR2 (germline): SNHLY, FYNNEI. V lost 7 bases, J lost 1 base, and 14 bases lay in between.

The CDR3 loop reads CASSGTGGLSPLHF. CDR3 sequence (DNA): TGTGCCAGCAGTGGGACAGGGGGTCTCTCACCCCTCCACTTT. This chain connects TRBV7-9 to TRBJ1-6; 11 bases line up with TRBD1. Losses at the gene ends were 6 bases for V and 10 bases for J; bases not matched to a gene: 5. The CDR3 is 14 amino acids. The germline gives CDR1 SEHNR, CDR2 FQNEAQ (reference sequence).

V and J are TRBV5-6 and TRBJ1-5, with 7 bases that match TRBD1. Germline values: CDR1 SGHDT, CDR2 YYEEEE. This CDR3 has 13 residues. Unmatched junction bases numbered 2, after V lost 1 base and J lost 7 bases. This chain's CDR3 is CASSLYRGQPQHF. The CDR3 DNA follows: TGTGCCAGCAGCTTGTACAGGGGCCAGCCCCAGCATTTT.

This clone appeared a few times. The sample has other DNA sequences that encode this CDR3 too. The rearrangement links TRBV19 to TRBJ2-7; maybe TRBD1 (6 bases). Germline assignment: CDR1 LNHDA and CDR2 SQIVND (reference sequence). The CDR3 is 13 amino acids. Trimming cost V 3 bases and J 4 bases, with 10 bases left between them. The CDR3 loop is CASSITGSYEQYF. CDR3 sequence (DNA): TGTGCCAGTAGTATTACAGGGTCGTACGAGCAGTACTTC.

V gene TRBV27 combines with J gene TRBJ1-2; 9 positions agree with TRBD1. Germline V gene data show CDR1 as MNHEY and CDR2 as SMNVEV (reference sequence). J gave up 4 bases and V 3 bases, and 9 bases lay outside the gene matches. The length of the CDR3 is 16 residues. The CDR3 is CASSFTGTGNPYGYTF. For the CDR3, the DNA is TGTGCCAGCAGTTTTACCGGGACAGGGAATCCCTATGGCTACACCTTC.

V usage is TRBV12-3 or TRBV12-4 and J usage is TRBJ1-3; D ambiguous. The CDR3 totals 13 residues. Trimming removed 4 bases from V and 2 bases from J, with 6 bases in between. The CDR3 DNA is TGTGCCAGCAGTTACGGGGCTGGAAACACCATATATTTT. Protein sequence: CASSYGAGNTIYF.

A few counts support this clone. The chain links TRBV4-2 to TRBJ1-1; weak D call: TRBD1 (6 bases). Germline V gene data show CDR1 as LGHNA and CDR2 as YNFKEQ. The CDR3 has 16 amino acids. The V end lost 0 bases, the J end lost 0 bases, and 11 bases lay between the germline ends. The CDR3 nucleotides are TGTGCCAGCAGCCAAGAATGGGACACATTGAACACTGAAGCTTTCTTT. Translating gives CASSQEWDTLNTEAFF.

The J gene is TRBJ1-2, the V gene TRBV18; D not resolved. The CDR3 is 11 amino acids. Trimming left V 6 bases short and J 5 bases short, with 7 bases between. Germline V gene data show CDR1 as KGHSH and CDR2 as LQKENI. The CDR3 is CASSDGYGYTF. The CDR3 DNA is TGTGCCAGCTCCGACGGGTATGGCTACACCTTC.

The CDR3 DNA sequence: TGTGCCAGCAGCCAGATTGGGGTGGGGGCGGTTCAGTACTTC. As protein: CASSQIGVGAVQYF. The genes are TRBV3-1 (or the pseudogene TRBV3-2) and TRBJ2-7; tentatively, D is TRBD1 (6 bases). There are 14 residues in the CDR3. The germline CDR1 and CDR2 sequences are LGHDT and YNNKEL (reference sequence). The V end was cut by 3 bases, the J end by 10 bases, with 19 bases between.

This clone was detected only a few times. The chain employs TRBV6-2 or TRBV6-3 and TRBJ1-1; D remains ambiguous. With 4 bases removed from V and 1 base from J, the gap between germline ends came to 10 bases. CDR3 length: 14 amino acids. Per germline, CDR1 MNHEY and CDR2 SVGEGT. The CDR3 reads CASSWRGPNTEAFF. Written as DNA, the CDR3 is TGTGCCAGCAGTTGGAGAGGCCCGAACACTGAAGCTTTCTTT.

The chain recombines TRBV5-6 with TRBJ1-2; 7 bases line up with TRBD1. The CDR3 loop spans 15 amino acids. With 3 bases clipped from V and 2 bases from J, the junction kept 7 bases outside the gene matches. CDR1 is SGHDT and CDR2 is YYEEEE in the germline V gene. This CDR3 is CASSYRDSGNYGYTF. The CDR3 coding sequence is TGTGCCAGCAGCTACCGGGACAGCGGCAACTATGGCTACACCTTC.

The V call is TRBV13, the J call TRBJ1-1; D is undetermined. The germline CDR1 and CDR2 sequences are PRHDT and FYEKMQ (reference sequence). V was shortened by 5 bases and J by 1 base, with 8 bases between the two germline ends. The CDR3 is made up of 13 amino acids. The chain's CDR3 is CASSIFKNTEAFF. In nucleotides, the CDR3 is TGTGCCAGCAGCATCTTTAAGAACACTGAAGCTTTCTTT.

V and J are TRBV28 and TRBJ1-1; D is unclear. The V gene lost 4 bases and the J gene lost 3 bases, with 15 bases spanning the gap. The CDR3 covers 15 residues. CDR1 is MDHEN, CDR2 SYDVKM, per germline. Written as DNA, the CDR3 is TGTGCCAGCAGTTCTCTTAGGGCCGGGGACACTGAAGCTTTCTTT. Translation gives CASSSLRAGDTEAFF.

The chain links TRBV27 to TRBJ2-7; a possible D gene is TRBD2 (6 bases). The CDR3 is 14 amino acids. Germline CDR1 and CDR2: MNHEY and SMNVEV (reference sequence). V dropped 3 bases and J dropped 2 bases, with 11 bases sitting between them. CDR3 in DNA: TGTGCCAGCAGTTTTGGAGGGGATACCTACGAGCAGTACTTC. Encoded protein: CASSFGGDTYEQYF.

This clone is a singleton in its sample. Here the CDR3 DNA reads TGTGCCAGCAGTCCACTCGGGGGAGGGAGAGGGACCCAGTACTTC. Translating gives CASSPLGGGRGTQYF. The chain links TRBV28 to TRBJ2-5, with TRBD2 matching 7 bases. Germline V gene sequence: CDR1 MDHEN, CDR2 SYDVKM. Trimming took 5 bases from V and 7 from J; bases not matched to a gene: 13. The CDR3 is 15 amino acids.

The gene calls are TRBV5-1 and TRBJ2-5; 11 bases are a match to TRBD1. V shed 1 base, J shed 5 bases, and the junction held 4 bases outside the gene matches. Germline lookup yields CDR1 SGHRS and CDR2 YFSETQ. The CDR3 spans 15 residues. In nucleotides, the CDR3 is TGCGCCAGCAGCTTGCGGACAGGGGGCCGGGAGACCCAGTACTTC. Its translation: CASSLRTGGRETQYF.

DNA of the CDR3: TGTGCCAGCAGCTTAGTTAGGAACACTGAAGCTTTCTTT. Amino acid sequence: CASSLVRNTEAFF. The gene calls are TRBV11-3 and TRBJ1-1; D remains unclear. The CDR3 runs 13 residues. V lost 1 base and J 1 base, leaving 4 bases between the germline ends. CDR1 is SGHNT and CDR2 is YENEEA in the germline V gene.